This passage covers 3 T cell receptor beta chains from one sample sequenced in a study of cytomegalovirus exposure and HLA in healthy donors. The PCR used 60 Vbeta and 13 Jbeta primers. Profiled with immunoSEQ multiplex PCR; TCRdb holds only in-frame clones, not every one. The sample consists of some 150,000 clones, around three quarters of them appearing once. Material for sequencing was PBMCs. Receptors were obtained from a man aged 35-49 years in good health and CMV-seropositive.

The rearrangement joins TRBV19 to TRBJ2-7, with 7 bases fitting TRBD1. CDR1 LNHDA and CDR2 SQIVND come from the germline V gene (reference sequence). J lost 2 bases, V lost 5 bases, and 9 bases had no gene match. The CDR3 is 15 amino acids. Here the CDR3 reads CASSPQGKRTYEQYF. The CDR3 bases are TGTGCCAGTAGTCCACAGGGGAAGCGAACCTACGAGCAGTACTTC.

This clone has just one count. J is TRBJ1-4 and V is TRBV28, with D tentatively TRBD1 (5 bases). The CDR3 totals 15 residues. CDR1 is MDHEN, CDR2 SYDVKM, per germline. Trimming pared 2 bases from V and 6 bases from J, leaving 13 bases between. The CDR3 loop is CASSLRGVRDEKLFF. CDR3 nucleotides: TGTGCCAGCAGTTTACGGGGGGTTAGGGATGAAAAACTGTTTTTT.

The chain carries TRBV9 and TRBJ2-5, with TRBD2 identical over 15 bases. This CDR3 spans 16 amino acids. The trim removed 4 bases at V and 5 bases at J, leaving 6 bases unmatched. The germline V gene encodes CDR1 SGDLS and CDR2 YYNGEE. In DNA, the CDR3 is TGTGCCAGCAGCTGGACTAGCGGGAGGGCCGGGGAGACCCAGTACTTC. This gives the protein CASSWTSGRAGETQYF. Combining the CDR3 with reference TRBV9 and TRBJ2-5 gives the whole variable domain DSGVTQTPKHLITATGQRVTLRCSPRSGDLSVYWYQQSLDQGLQFLIQYYNGEERAKGNILERFSAQQFPDLHSELNLSSLELGDSALYFCASSWTSGRAGETQYFGPGTRLLVL.